What follows is one TCR beta chain and its context. The target antigen is unknown. The sample is drawn from a study of cytomegalovirus exposure and HLA in healthy donors. Per the germline V gene, CDR1 is MNHEY and CDR2 is SVGAGI. CDR3 size: 15 residues. V dropped 0 bases and J dropped 0 bases, with 6 bases sitting between them. The donors were members of the validation cohort comprising 120 subjects, separate from the roughly 650-subject first cohort. Study-level points and caveats: Published work reported that the classifier diagnosed cytomegalovirus status with high specificity and sensitivity. Generally TCR sequences proved uncommon, though certain public TCRs appeared in numerous donors.

The assay was immunoSEQ multiplex PCR, and TCRdb's table has in-frame clones only and misses some. The data contain roughly 120,000 clones, over 65% of them singletons. The chain employs TRBV6-5 and TRBJ1-3, with D hard to call. This TCR derives from a woman aged 25 to 39 in good health and CMV-seronegative. Input material: PBMCs. The CDR3 spells CASSYSRGSGNTIYF. In nucleotides, the CDR3 is TGTGCCAGCAGTTACTCCCGGGGCTCTGGAAACACCATATATTTT.